The 28 T cell receptor beta chains reported below all come from one sample, sequenced in a study of CD8+ T cells in alopecia areata. Once RNA had been extracted, it was reverse transcribed into cDNA to act as the sequencing template. The protocol was immunoSEQ multiplex PCR, while the TCRdb copy is restricted to in-frame clones and leaves out a portion. Of roughly 200,000 clones in the sample, around half are singletons; the top ten hold 10% to 14%. The treatment here: oral pan-JAK inhibitor, 5-10 mg twice daily. The sample consisted of CD8+ T cells sorted from blood, taken at week 24, from a patient treated with tofacitinib. These receptors were collected from a human donor with alopecia areata.

The V call is TRBV2, the J call TRBJ1-1, with D perhaps TRBD1 (6 bases). The germline gives CDR1 SNHLY, CDR2 FYNNEI. The CDR3 is 17 residues long. Trimming stripped 9 bases from V and 1 base from J, with 24 bases between. CDR3 nucleotides: TGTGCCAGTAAGGACGTAGCTACAGGGATGGGGAACACTGAAGCTTTCTTT. Translating it yields CASKDVATGMGNTEAFF.

CDR3 amino acids: CASSQGAGSYEQYF. DNA for the CDR3: TGCGCCAGCAGCCAAGGAGCGGGGAGCTACGAGCAGTACTTC. The rearrangement links TRBV4-1 to TRBJ2-7, with TRBD2 matching over 7 bases. The V and J ends lost 1 base and 3 bases, in that order; junction bases with no gene match: 3. The CDR3 is 14 residues long. Germline CDR1 and CDR2: MGHRA and YSYEKL.

Only a few counts were recorded for this clone. The rearrangement uses TRBV29-1 and TRBJ1-2; D remains ambiguous. V was cut by 6 bases and J by 12 bases, with 17 bases left in between. The CDR3 extends over 11 amino acids. Germline V gives CDR1 SQVTM, CDR2 ANQGSEA. The CDR3 protein is CSVDGPPGNTF. CDR3 coding DNA: TGCAGCGTCGATGGACCGCCGGGGAACACCTTC.

This rearrangement joins TRBV29-1 to TRBJ1-2, with 7 bases fitting TRBD1. The V gene end was trimmed by 3 bases and the J gene end by 8 bases; junction bases not matched to a gene: 3. Germline CDR1 SQVTM, CDR2 ANQGSEA. The CDR3 runs to 11 residues. CDR3 in amino acids: CSVDRGTGYTF. The DNA of the CDR3 is TGCAGCGTTGACAGGGGGACAGGCTACACCTTC.

This chain joins TRBV5-6 and TRBJ1-1; a possible D gene is TRBD1 (5 bases). Germline lookup yields CDR1 SGHDT and CDR2 YYEEEE. V shed 0 bases and J shed 10 bases, with 10 bases lying between them. This CDR3 contains 12 residues. The DNA of the CDR3 is TGTGCCAGCAGCTTGGAAGGGGCTTCAGCTTTCTTT. It encodes CASSLEGASAFF. Based on the CDR3 plus reference TRBV5-6 and TRBJ1-1, the full variable domain is DAGVTQSPTHLIKTRGQQVTLRCSPKSGHDTVSWYQQALGQGPQFIFQYYEEEERQRGNFPDRFSGHQFPNYSSELNVNALLLGDSALYLCASSLEGASAFFGQGTRLTVV.

V is TRBV13 and J is TRBJ2-3; D is undetermined. V was shortened by 5 bases and J by 3 bases, with 12 bases between the two germline ends. This CDR3 spans 14 amino acids. CDR1 and CDR2 from the germline V gene are PRHDT and FYEKMQ (reference sequence). CDR3 residues: CASSGDPMTDTQYF. CDR3 coding DNA: TGTGCCAGCAGCGGAGACCCGATGACAGATACGCAGTATTTT.

The V and J genes are TRBV29-1 and TRBJ2-7; the D gene is possibly TRBD1 (5 bases). V lost 3 bases and J 3 bases, leaving 18 bases between the germline ends. CDR3 size: 15 residues. Germline V gene data show CDR1 as SQVTM and CDR2 as ANQGSEA. In DNA form, the CDR3 reads TGCAGCGTTGAGCTGACGGACAACCAAGACTACGAGCAGTACTTC. Residues: CSVELTDNQDYEQYF.

The rearrangement links TRBV30 to TRBJ2-7; D might be TRBD2 (7 bases). Germline assignment: CDR1 GTSNPN and CDR2 SVGIG (reference sequence). This CDR3 has 13 amino acids. V lost 2 bases, J lost 3 bases, and 11 bases lay in between. The CDR3: CAWSWGGSYEQYF. The CDR3 nucleotides are TGTGCCTGGAGTTGGGGGGGCAGCTACGAGCAGTACTTC.

This chain links TRBV30 with TRBJ1-2; unclear D gene. The CDR3 loop spans 15 amino acids. V was clipped by 2 bases and J by 4 bases, with 17 bases between them. Per the germline V gene, CDR1 is GTSNPN and CDR2 is SVGIG (reference sequence). The CDR3: CAWSKQPPTGYGYTF. The CDR3 bases are TGTGCCTGGAGTAAACAGCCTCCCACCGGCTATGGCTACACCTTC.

V gene TRBV6-6 combines with J gene TRBJ2-7; either TRBD1 or TRBD2 may fit D (5 bases each). The CDR3 spans 13 residues. Germline V CDR1 and CDR2: MNHNY, SVGAGI (reference sequence). The V gene lost 4 bases and the J gene lost 0 bases, with 7 bases spanning the gap. The CDR3: CASSLGDSYEQYF. The CDR3 nucleotides are TGTGCCAGCAGTTTGGGGGACTCCTACGAGCAGTACTTC.

The chain recombines TRBV19 with TRBJ1-1, with 7 bases that match TRBD1. After removal of 7 bases from V and 1 base from J, the junction contained 9 bases not matched to a gene. CDR1 and CDR2 (germline): LNHDA, SQIVND (reference sequence). This CDR3 comprises 15 residues. Here the CDR3 reads CASTLNHRGNTEAFF. Here the CDR3 DNA reads TGTGCCAGTACCTTAAATCACAGGGGGAACACTGAAGCTTTCTTT.

This clone was seen only once. Other DNA sequences in the sample encode the same CDR3. This chain links TRBV4-3 with TRBJ2-7; TRBD1 matches at 7 bases. CDR3 size: 16 residues. The V gene end was trimmed by 0 bases and the J gene end by 0 bases; junction bases not matched to a gene: 5. CDR1 is LGHNA, CDR2 YSLEER, per germline. CDR3 protein: CASSQDLAGGSYEQYF. The DNA of the CDR3 is TGCGCCAGCAGCCAAGATCTGGCAGGGGGCTCCTACGAGCAGTACTTC.

This sequence joins TRBV30 and TRBJ2-2; 9 bases are shared with TRBD1. Trimming took 8 bases from V and 5 from J; bases not matched to a gene: 6. From germline, CDR1 is GTSNPN and CDR2 SVGIG (reference sequence). This CDR3 region has 13 residues. The CDR3 DNA reads as TGTGCCCAGGGACAGGGTGTGACCGGGGAGCTGTTTTTT. Its translation is CAQGQGVTGELFF.

The gene calls are TRBV7-2 and TRBJ2-1; 9 bases fit TRBD2. Looked up from germline, CDR1 is SGHTA and CDR2 is FQGNSA. J was trimmed by 2 bases and V by 5 bases; bases with no gene match: 1. The CDR3 has 14 residues. CDR3: CASSPSGAYNEQFF. CDR3 sequence (DNA): TGTGCCAGCAGCCCTAGCGGGGCCTACAATGAGCAGTTCTTC.

This clone has just a few counts. V and J are TRBV27 and TRBJ1-2; 7 nucleotides agree with TRBD1. V lost 5 bases to trimming and J lost 0 bases; unmatched junction nucleotides: 9. Germline V gives CDR1 MNHEY, CDR2 SMNVEV (reference sequence). The CDR3 has 16 amino acids. CDR3 coding DNA: TGTGCCAGCAGTCCCGACAGGGAATGGGCTAACTATGGCTACACCTTC. Protein product: CASSPDREWANYGYTF.

This clone was seen a few times. V gene TRBV12-5 combines with J gene TRBJ2-1; unclear D gene. This CDR3 has 10 amino acids. Germline CDR1 is LGHNT and CDR2 is FRNRAP. The germline V and J ends were trimmed by 2 bases and 7 bases, with 0 bases remaining between them. The CDR3 DNA reads TGTGCTAGTGGTTTGAATGAGCAGTTCTTC. Amino acids: CASGLNEQFF.

This chain connects TRBV7-3 to TRBJ2-2, with D possibly matching TRBD2 (6 bases). The CDR3 is 15 residues long. CDR1 and CDR2 from the germline V gene are SGHTA and FQGTGA. V lost 5 bases, J lost 7 bases, and 17 bases lay in between. The CDR3 sequence: CASSPSGGAGGELFF. The DNA of the CDR3 is TGTGCCAGCAGCCCGTCCGGAGGGGCCGGCGGGGAGCTGTTTTTT.

This sequence joins TRBV4-3 and TRBJ2-3; no definite D call. CDR3 size: 17 residues. With 0 bases removed from V and 2 bases from J, the gap between germline ends came to 15 bases. Germline V gives CDR1 LGHNA, CDR2 YSLEER. The CDR3 DNA is TGCGCCAGCAGCCAAGAAACAGTCCCTCTTACCACAGATACGCAGTATTTT. Translation gives CASSQETVPLTTDTQYF.

This clone was detected a few times. The rearrangement links TRBV13 to TRBJ2-5, with 10 bases fitting TRBD2. This CDR3 is built from 15 residues. J gave up 2 bases and V 5 bases, and 5 bases lay outside the gene matches. The germline gives CDR1 PRHDT, CDR2 FYEKMQ (reference sequence). CDR3 in DNA: TGTGCCAGCAGCATCAGGACTAGCGGACAAGAGACCCAGTACTTC. Its translation: CASSIRTSGQETQYF. Variable domain in full (rest from reference TRBV13 and TRBJ2-5): AAGVIQSPRHLIKEKRETATLKCYPIPRHDTVYWYQQGPGQDPQFLISFYEKMQSDKGSIPDRFSAQQFSDYHSELNMSSLELGDSALYFCASSIRTSGQETQYFGPGTRLLVL.

The table lists this clone with a few counts. This chain links TRBV7-9 with TRBJ2-1, with no clear D. Trimming shortened V by 1 base and J by 9 bases, and 7 bases separated the two germline ends. The CDR3 runs to 12 residues. Germline loops: CDR1 SEHNR, CDR2 FQNEAQ (reference sequence). The CDR3 DNA reads as TGTGCCAGCAGCTTAGTGATACCTGAGCAGTTCTTC. It specifies CASSLVIPEQFF.

V is TRBV10-3 and J is TRBJ2-1; weak D call: TRBD1 (5 bases). The CDR3 sequence is 17 residues long. Germline CDR1 is ENHRY and CDR2 is SYGVKD. V gave up 3 bases and J gave up 0 bases, with 15 bases separating them. CDR3 amino acids: CAISDSARASSYNEQFF. CDR3 nucleotides: TGTGCCATCAGTGACTCGGCCAGGGCCAGCTCCTACAATGAGCAGTTCTTC.

J is TRBJ1-6 and V is TRBV4-3; D is unclear. This CDR3 has 15 residues. V lost 0 bases to trimming and J lost 7 bases, with 10 bases between them. Germline V CDR1 and CDR2: LGHNA, YSLEER. The CDR3 protein is CASSQDSTSNSPLHF. DNA for the CDR3: TGCGCCAGCAGCCAAGATTCGACGTCAAATTCACCCCTCCACTTT.

The J gene is TRBJ2-1, the V gene TRBV30, with D perhaps being TRBD1 or TRBD2 (5 bases each). CDR1 GTSNPN and CDR2 SVGIG come from the germline V gene (reference sequence). V shed 0 bases and J shed 6 bases, with 12 bases lying between them. The CDR3 extends over 14 amino acids. CDR3 in DNA: TGTGCCTGGAGTGTACTCGGGGCAGTCAATGAGCAGTTCTTC. Its translation: CAWSVLGAVNEQFF.

CDR3 coding DNA: TGCGCCAGCAGCCAAGATATCACAGGGATTAACTATGGCTACACCTTC. Protein sequence: CASSQDITGINYGYTF. The J gene is TRBJ1-2, the V gene TRBV4-3; D is perhaps TRBD1 (6 bases). V gave up 0 bases and J gave up 1 base, with 12 bases separating them. Germline-derived CDR1 and CDR2 are LGHNA and YSLEER. This CDR3 region has 16 residues.

CDR3 protein: CASSASNRGRSSPLHF. CDR3 in DNA: TGCGCCAGCAGTGCATCAAACAGGGGACGGAGTTCACCCCTCCACTTT. This chain uses TRBV10-2 with TRBJ1-6; 7 bases line up with TRBD1. Germline CDR1 is WSHSY and CDR2 is SAAADI. After removal of 4 bases from V and 9 bases from J, the junction contained 12 bases not matched to a gene. This CDR3 has 16 amino acids.

The V gene is TRBV18, the J gene TRBJ2-7; 7 bases match TRBD1. Trimming cost V 3 bases and J 2 bases; bases outside gene matches: 4. CDR1 and CDR2 from the germline V gene are KGHSH and LQKENI. CDR3 size: 14 residues. The CDR3 coding sequence is TGTGCCAGCTCACCCCGGGACAGCCCCTACGAGCAGTACTTC. Protein product: CASSPRDSPYEQYF.

This clone appeared a few times. The chain couples TRBV30 to TRBJ2-2; possibly TRBD1 or TRBD2 for D (5 bases each). V lost 0 bases and J lost 11, with 13 bases in between. The CDR3 extends over 13 amino acids. Germline assignment: CDR1 GTSNPN and CDR2 SVGIG (reference sequence). This chain's CDR3 is CAWSVSLGTELFF. The DNA for the CDR3 is TGTGCCTGGAGTGTATCGCTGGGGACCGAGCTGTTTTTT.

V usage is TRBV15 and J usage is TRBJ2-1; tentatively, D is TRBD2 (6 bases). Germline loops: CDR1 LNHNV, CDR2 YYDKDF (reference sequence). The V and J ends lost 1 base and 3 bases respectively, with 13 bases between them. The CDR3 spans 16 residues. The CDR3 nucleotides read TGTGCCACCAGCAGAGTCGGGGAGGACTACTACAATGAGCAGTTCTTC. Protein product: CATSRVGEDYYNEQFF.